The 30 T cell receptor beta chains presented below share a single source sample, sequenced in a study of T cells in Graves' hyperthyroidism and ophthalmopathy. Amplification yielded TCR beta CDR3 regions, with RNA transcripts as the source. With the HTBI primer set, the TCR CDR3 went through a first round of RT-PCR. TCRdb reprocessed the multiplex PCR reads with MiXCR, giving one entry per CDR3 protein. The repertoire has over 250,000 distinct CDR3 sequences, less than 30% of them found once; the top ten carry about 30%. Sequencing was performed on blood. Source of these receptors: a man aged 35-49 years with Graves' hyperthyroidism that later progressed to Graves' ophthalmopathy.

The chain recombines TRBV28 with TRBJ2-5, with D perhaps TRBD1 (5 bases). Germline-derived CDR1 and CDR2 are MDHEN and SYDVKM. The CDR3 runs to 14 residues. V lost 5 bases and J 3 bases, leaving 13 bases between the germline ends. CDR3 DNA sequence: TGTGCCAGCAGTCCCCGACAGTTTAAAGAGACCCAGTACTTC. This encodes CASSPRQFKETQYF. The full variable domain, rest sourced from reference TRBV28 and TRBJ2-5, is DVKVTQSSRYLVKRTGEKVFLECVQDMDHENMFWYRQDPGLGLRLIYFSYDVKMKEKGDIPEGYSVSREKKERFSLILESASTNQTSMYLCASSPRQFKETQYFGPGTRLLVL.

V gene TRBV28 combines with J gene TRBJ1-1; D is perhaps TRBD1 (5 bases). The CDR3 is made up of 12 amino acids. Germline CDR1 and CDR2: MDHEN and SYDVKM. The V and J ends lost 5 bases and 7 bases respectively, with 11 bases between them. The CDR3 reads CASSKHRFEAFF. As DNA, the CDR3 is TGTGCCAGCAGTAAACACAGGTTTGAAGCTTTCTTT.

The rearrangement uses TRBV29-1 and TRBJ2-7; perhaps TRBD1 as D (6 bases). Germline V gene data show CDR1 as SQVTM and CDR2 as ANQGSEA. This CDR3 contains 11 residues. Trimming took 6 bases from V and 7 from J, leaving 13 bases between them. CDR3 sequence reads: CSVLGAREQYF. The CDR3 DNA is TGCAGCGTCCTGGGGGCGCGGGAGCAGTACTTC.

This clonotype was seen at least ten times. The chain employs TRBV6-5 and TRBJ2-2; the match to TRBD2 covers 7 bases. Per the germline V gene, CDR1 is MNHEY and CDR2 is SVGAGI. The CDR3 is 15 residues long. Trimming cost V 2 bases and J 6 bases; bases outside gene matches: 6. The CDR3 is CASSYGGSRPGELFF. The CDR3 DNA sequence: TGTGCCAGCAGTTACGGCGGGAGCCGGCCCGGGGAGCTGTTTTTT.

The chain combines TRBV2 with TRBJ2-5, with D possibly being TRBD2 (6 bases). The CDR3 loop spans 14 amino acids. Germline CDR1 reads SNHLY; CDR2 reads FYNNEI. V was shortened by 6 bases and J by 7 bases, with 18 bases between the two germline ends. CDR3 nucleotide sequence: TGTGCCAGCAGCCCCGGGTCTGTCGGGGGGACCCAGTACTTC. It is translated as CASSPGSVGGTQYF.

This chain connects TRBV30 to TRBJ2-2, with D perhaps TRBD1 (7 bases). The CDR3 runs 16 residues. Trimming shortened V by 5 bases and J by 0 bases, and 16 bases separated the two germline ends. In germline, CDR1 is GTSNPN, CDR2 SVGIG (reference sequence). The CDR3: CAWARQGGANTGELFF. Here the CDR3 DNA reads TGTGCCTGGGCGAGGCAGGGGGGTGCGAACACCGGGGAGCTGTTTTTT.

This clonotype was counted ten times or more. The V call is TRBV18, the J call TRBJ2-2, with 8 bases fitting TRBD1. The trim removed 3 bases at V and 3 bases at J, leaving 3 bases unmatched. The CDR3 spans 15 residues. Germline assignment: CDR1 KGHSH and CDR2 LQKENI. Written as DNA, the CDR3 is TGTGCCAGCTCACCTGACAGGGGTCACACCGGGGAGCTGTTTTTT. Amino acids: CASSPDRGHTGELFF.

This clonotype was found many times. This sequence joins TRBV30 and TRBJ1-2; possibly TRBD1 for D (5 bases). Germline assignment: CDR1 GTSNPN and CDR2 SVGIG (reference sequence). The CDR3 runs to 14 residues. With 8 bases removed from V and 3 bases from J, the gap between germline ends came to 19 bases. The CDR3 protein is CARTRPGGDYGYTF. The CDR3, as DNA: TGTGCCCGGACACGGCCGGGGGGGGACTATGGCTACACCTTC.

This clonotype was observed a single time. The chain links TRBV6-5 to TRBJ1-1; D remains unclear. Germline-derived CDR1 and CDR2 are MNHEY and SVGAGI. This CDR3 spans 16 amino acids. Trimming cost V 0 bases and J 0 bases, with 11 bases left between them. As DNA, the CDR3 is TGTGCCAGCAGTTACTCGAATGGTGTCATGAACACTGAAGCTTTCTTT. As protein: CASSYSNGVMNTEAFF.

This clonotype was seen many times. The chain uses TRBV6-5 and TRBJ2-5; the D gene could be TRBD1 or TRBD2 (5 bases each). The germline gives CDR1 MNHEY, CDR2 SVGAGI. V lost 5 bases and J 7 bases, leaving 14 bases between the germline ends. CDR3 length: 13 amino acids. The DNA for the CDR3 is TGTGCCAGCAGTCAGGGACGCTCCGCGACCCAGTACTTC. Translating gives CASSQGRSATQYF.

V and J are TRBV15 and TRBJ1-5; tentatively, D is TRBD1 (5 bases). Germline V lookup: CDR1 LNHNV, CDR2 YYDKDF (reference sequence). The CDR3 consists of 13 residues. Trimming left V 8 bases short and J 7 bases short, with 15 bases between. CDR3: CATGRGAGQPQHF. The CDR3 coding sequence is TGTGCCACCGGTCGGGGCGCAGGGCAGCCCCAGCATTTT.

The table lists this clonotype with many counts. The CDR3 sequence is CATSEGRDPKETQYF. For the CDR3, the DNA is TGTGCCACCAGTGAAGGTCGGGACCCCAAAGAGACCCAGTACTTC. The chain joins TRBV24-1 to TRBJ2-5, with D perhaps being TRBD1 or TRBD2 (5 bases each). Germline CDR1 is KGHDR and CDR2 is SFDVKD. Trimming took off 4 bases at V and 3 bases at J, with 14 bases between the two ends. CDR3 size: 15 residues.

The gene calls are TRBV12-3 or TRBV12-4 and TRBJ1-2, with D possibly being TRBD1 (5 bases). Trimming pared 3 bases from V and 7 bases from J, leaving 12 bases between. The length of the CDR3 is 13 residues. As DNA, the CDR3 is TGTGCCAGCAGTTTTGCAGGGTCGGCTGGCTACACCTTC. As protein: CASSFAGSAGYTF.

In DNA form, the CDR3 reads TGTGCCAGCTGGGCTAGCGGGGCTACGCCGGGCGAGCAGTACTTC. Protein: CASWASGATPGEQYF. The chain is built from TRBV6-2 or TRBV6-3 and TRBJ2-7; 9 bases align to TRBD2. Trimming cost V 8 bases and J 6 bases; bases outside gene matches: 14. Germline CDR1 MNHEY, CDR2 SVGEGT. This CDR3 has 15 residues.

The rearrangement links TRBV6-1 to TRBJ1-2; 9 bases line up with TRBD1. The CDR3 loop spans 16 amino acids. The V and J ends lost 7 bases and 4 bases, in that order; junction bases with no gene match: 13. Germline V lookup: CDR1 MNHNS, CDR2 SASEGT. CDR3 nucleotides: TGTGCCAGCACCGGACCGGGACAGGGAAAAATCTATGGCTACACCTTC. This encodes CASTGPGQGKIYGYTF.

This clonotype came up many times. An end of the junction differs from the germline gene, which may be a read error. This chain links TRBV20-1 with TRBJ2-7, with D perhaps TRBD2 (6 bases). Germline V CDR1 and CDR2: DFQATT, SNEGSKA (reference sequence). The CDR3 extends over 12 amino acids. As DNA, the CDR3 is TGCAGTGCAAGAGCGGGCTCCTACGAGCAGTACTTC. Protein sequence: CSARAGSYEQYF.

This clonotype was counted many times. CDR3 bases: TGCAGTGCTAGAGATTGGACAGGGGGTTACGAGCAGTACTTC. Residues: CSARDWTGGYEQYF. The chain combines TRBV20-1 with TRBJ2-7, with TRBD1 identical over 10 bases. The junction had 3 bases not matched to a gene; V was cut back by 0 bases and J by 4 bases. The CDR3 consists of 14 residues. Germline V gene sequence: CDR1 DFQATT, CDR2 SNEGSKA (reference sequence).

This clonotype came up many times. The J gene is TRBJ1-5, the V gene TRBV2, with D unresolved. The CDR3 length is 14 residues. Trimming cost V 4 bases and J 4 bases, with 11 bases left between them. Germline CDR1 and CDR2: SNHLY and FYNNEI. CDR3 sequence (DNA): TGTGCCAGCAGTGCCCCGGGTGGGAATCAGCCCCAGCATTTT. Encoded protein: CASSAPGGNQPQHF.

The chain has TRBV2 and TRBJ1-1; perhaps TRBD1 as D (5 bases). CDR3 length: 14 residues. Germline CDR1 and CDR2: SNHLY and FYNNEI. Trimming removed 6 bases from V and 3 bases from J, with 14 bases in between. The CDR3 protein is CASRGIGVDTEAFF. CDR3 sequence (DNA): TGTGCCAGCAGGGGAATAGGGGTGGACACTGAAGCTTTCTTT.

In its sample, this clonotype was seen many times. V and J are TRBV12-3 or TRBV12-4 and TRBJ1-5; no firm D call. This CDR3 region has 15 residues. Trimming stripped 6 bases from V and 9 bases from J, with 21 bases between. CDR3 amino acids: CASSKHGLNNTPQHF. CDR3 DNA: TGTGCCAGCAGCAAACACGGGTTGAACAACACGCCCCAGCATTTT.

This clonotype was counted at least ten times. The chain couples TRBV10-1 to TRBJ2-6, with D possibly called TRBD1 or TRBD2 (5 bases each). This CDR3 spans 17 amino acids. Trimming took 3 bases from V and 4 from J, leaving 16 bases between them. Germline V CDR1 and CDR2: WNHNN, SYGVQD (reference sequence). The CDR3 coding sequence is TGCGCCAGCAGTGACGGGACCCTGTCGCCCGGGGCCAACGTCCTGACTTTC. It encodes CASSDGTLSPGANVLTF.

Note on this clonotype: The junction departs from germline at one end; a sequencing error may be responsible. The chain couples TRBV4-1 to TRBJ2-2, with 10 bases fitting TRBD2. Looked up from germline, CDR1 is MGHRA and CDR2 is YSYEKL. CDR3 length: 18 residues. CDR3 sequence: CANSQARSLAGVTGELFF. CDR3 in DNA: TGCGCCAACAGCCAAGCGAGGAGTCTAGCGGGAGTCACCGGGGAGCTGTTTTTT.

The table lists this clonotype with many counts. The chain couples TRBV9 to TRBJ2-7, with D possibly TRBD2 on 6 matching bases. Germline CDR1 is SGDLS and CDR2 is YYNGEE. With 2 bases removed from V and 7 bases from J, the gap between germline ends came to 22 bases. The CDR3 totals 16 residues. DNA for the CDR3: TGTGCCAGCAGCGTTGGCGGGACCACTCCTCGGGGGGAGCAGTACTTC. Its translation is CASSVGGTTPRGEQYF.

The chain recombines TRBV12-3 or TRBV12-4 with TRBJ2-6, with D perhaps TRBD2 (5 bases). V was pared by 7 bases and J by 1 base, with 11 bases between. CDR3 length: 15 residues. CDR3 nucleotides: TGTGCCAGCACCTTTTGGGAGTCTGGGGCCAACGTCCTGACTTTC. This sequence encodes CASTFWESGANVLTF.

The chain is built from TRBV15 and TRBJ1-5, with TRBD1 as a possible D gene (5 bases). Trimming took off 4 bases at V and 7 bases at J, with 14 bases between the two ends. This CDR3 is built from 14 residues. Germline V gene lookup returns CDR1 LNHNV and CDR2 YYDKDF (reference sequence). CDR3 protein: CATSNRQGTQPQHF. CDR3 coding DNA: TGTGCCACCAGCAACCGCCAAGGGACCCAGCCCCAGCATTTT.

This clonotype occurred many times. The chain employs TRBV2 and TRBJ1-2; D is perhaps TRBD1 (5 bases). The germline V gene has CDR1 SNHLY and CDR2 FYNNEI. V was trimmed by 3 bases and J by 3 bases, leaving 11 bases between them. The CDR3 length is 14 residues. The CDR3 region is CASSDERGDYGYTF. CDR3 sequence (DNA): TGTGCCAGCAGTGATGAGAGAGGGGACTATGGCTACACCTTC.

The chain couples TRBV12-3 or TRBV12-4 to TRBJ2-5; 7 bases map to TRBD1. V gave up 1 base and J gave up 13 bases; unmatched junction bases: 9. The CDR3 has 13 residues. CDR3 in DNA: TGTGCCAGCAGTTTAGGCCCCGACAGGGTCCCGTACTTC. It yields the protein CASSLGPDRVPYF.

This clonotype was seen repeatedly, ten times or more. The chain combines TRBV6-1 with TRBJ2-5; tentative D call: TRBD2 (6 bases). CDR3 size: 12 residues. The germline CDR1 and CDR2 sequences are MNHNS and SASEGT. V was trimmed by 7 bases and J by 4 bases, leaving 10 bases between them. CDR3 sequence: CASKEAGETQYF. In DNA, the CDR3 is TGTGCCAGCAAAGAAGCGGGAGAGACCCAGTACTTC.

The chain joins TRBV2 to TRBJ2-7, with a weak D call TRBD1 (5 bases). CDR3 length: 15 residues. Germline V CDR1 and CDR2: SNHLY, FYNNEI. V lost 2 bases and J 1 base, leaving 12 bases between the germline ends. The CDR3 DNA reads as TGTGCCAGCAGTGAATCGGCAGGGCAATCCTACGAGCAGTACTTC. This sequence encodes CASSESAGQSYEQYF.

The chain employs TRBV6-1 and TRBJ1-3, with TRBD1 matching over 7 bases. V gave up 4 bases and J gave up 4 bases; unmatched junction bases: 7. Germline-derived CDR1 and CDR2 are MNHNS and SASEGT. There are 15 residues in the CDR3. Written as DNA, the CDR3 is TGTGCCAGCAGTGGAGTTCCGGGACAGGGAAACACCATATATTTT. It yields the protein CASSGVPGQGNTIYF.